This TCR beta chain was observed in a study of T cells in narcolepsy. Worth noting for this clone: What it binds is unknown.

Study results and caveats: Blood of same and different patients, but not healthy controls, reportedly held recurring autoreactive clonotypes.

CDR1 and CDR2 (germline): SGHRS, YFSETQ. The germline V and J ends were trimmed by 0 bases and 2 bases, with 10 bases remaining between them. CDR3 length: 15 amino acids. The data were produced by immunoSEQ multiplex PCR, yet TCRdb's version contains in-frame clones alone and is incomplete. This table has approximately 25,000 clones, approximately 80% appearing once. The chain has TRBV5-1 and TRBJ2-3; D may be TRBD2 (5 bases). The material sequenced was CD45RA- memory CD4+ T cells from PBMCs. The TCR originated in a human donor with narcolepsy. CDR3 in DNA: TGCGCCAGCAGCTTGGTCAGGACTTCCACAGATACGCAGTATTTT. Protein sequence: CASSLVRTSTDTQYF.